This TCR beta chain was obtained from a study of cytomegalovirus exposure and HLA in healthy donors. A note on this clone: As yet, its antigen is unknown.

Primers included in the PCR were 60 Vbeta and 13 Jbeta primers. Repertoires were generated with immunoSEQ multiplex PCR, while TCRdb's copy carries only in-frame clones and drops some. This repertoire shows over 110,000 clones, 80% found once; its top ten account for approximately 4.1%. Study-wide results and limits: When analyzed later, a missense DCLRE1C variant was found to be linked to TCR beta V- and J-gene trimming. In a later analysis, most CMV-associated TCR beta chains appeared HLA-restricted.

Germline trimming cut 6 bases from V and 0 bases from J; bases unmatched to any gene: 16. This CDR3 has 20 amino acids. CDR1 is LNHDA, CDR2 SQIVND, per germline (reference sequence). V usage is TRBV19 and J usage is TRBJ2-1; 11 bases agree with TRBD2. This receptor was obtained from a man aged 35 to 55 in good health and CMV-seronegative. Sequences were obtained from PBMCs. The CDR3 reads CASRTTSLTSGTSSYNEQFF. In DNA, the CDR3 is TGTGCCAGTAGAACAACATCGTTGACTAGCGGGACTAGCTCCTACAATGAGCAGTTCTTC.